This T cell receptor (beta chain) was recovered during a study of blood T cell repertoires in COVID-19. Study summary: Samples representing acute and convalescent COVID-19 were sourced from the United States, Italy and Spain. PBMCs, B-cell-depleted T cells, or T cells were the source of the cDNA or gDNA that made up the material.

Authors' data handling: Estimates of nucleated cell counts were drawn from the amplification of reference gene primers. Sequencing used immunoSEQ multiplex PCR; TCRdb keeps in-frame clones, though not all of them. V, J and clone size are taken as reported in that table, and D and trimming were inferred from the DNA itself. The table records 150,000 to 200,000 clones, roughly 90% of them present only once. The germline CDR1 and CDR2 sequences are MNHEY and SMNVEV (reference sequence). The V end lost 6 bases, the J end lost 13 bases, and 16 bases lay between the germline ends. This CDR3 has 13 amino acids. In this sample, this clone turned up a few times.

The rearrangement uses TRBV27 and TRBJ2-6; D is perhaps TRBD1 (6 bases). Sequencing was performed on peripheral blood. This TCR came from a man in his fifties with acute or convalescent COVID-19. Written as DNA, the CDR3 is TGTGCCAGCAGACCAGGGGACGGTGGGGTCCTGACTTTC. It encodes CASRPGDGGVLTF.